A single sample is the source of the 28 T cell receptor beta chains below, sequenced in a study of blood T cell repertoires in COVID-19. The table came from immunoSEQ multiplex PCR; TCRdb's copy has only in-frame clones and leaves some out. The table lists about 300,000 clones, around 86% of them singletons, with roughly 10% in the top ten. Sequencing input: PBMCs or T cells enriched from blood (not recorded which). These receptors originate from a woman aged 18-29 years who had recovered from COVID-19.

This clone was observed a single time. The chain combines TRBV10-3 with TRBJ1-3; TRBD1 agrees at 9 bases. The ends lost 11 bases at V and 0 bases at J; junction bases unmatched: 11. Germline V gene data show CDR1 as ENHRY and CDR2 as SYGVKD. CDR3 size: 16 residues. Here the CDR3 reads CAAGTGGPSSGNTIYF. CDR3 sequence (DNA): TGTGCCGCCGGTACAGGGGGCCCCAGCTCTGGAAACACCATATATTTT.

The chain employs TRBV3-1 (or the pseudogene TRBV3-2) and TRBJ1-2; maybe TRBD1 (6 bases). The germline V gene encodes CDR1 LGHDT and CDR2 YNNKEL (reference sequence). V was clipped by 1 base and J by 6 bases, with 12 bases between them. The CDR3 sequence is 14 residues long. The CDR3 bases are TGTGCCAGCAGCCAAGCAACAGGGTTGAATGGCTACACCTTC. Protein sequence: CASSQATGLNGYTF.

This chain uses TRBV19 with TRBJ1-5; 9 bases map to TRBD1. The CDR3 consists of 15 residues. The V gene's germline CDR1 is LNHDA and CDR2 SQIVND (reference sequence). Trimming removed 6 bases from V and 4 bases from J; junction bases left unmatched: 7. CDR3 protein: CASRVPGQGNQPQHF. The CDR3 DNA follows: TGTGCCAGTAGGGTCCCGGGACAGGGTAATCAGCCCCAGCATTTT.

CDR3 nucleotides: TGCGCCAGCAGCGATACCGGGACAGTATCGACAGATACGCAGTATTTT. Protein sequence: CASSDTGTVSTDTQYF. This chain joins TRBV5-1 and TRBJ2-3; 7 bases are shared with TRBD1. V shed 4 bases, J shed 3 bases, and the junction held 11 bases outside the gene matches. This CDR3 is built from 16 residues. Germline CDR1 is SGHRS and CDR2 is YFSETQ.

The chain employs TRBV29-1 and TRBJ1-1, with D possibly matching TRBD1 (5 bases). The CDR3 runs 11 residues. V shed 7 bases and J shed 5 bases, with 11 bases lying between them. CDR1 and CDR2 from the germline V gene are SQVTM and ANQGSEA. CDR3 amino acids: CSAGGSTEAFF. The CDR3 DNA sequence: TGCAGCGCCGGGGGAAGTACTGAAGCTTTCTTT.

The gene calls are TRBV19 and TRBJ2-1, with 7 bases fitting TRBD1. Per germline, CDR1 LNHDA and CDR2 SQIVND (reference sequence). The CDR3 runs 13 residues. V lost 4 bases, J lost 4 bases, and 1 base stayed unmatched. The CDR3 is CASSKQGYNEQFF. The DNA for the CDR3 is TGTGCCAGTAGTAAACAGGGGTACAATGAGCAGTTCTTC.

This chain links TRBV10-2 with TRBJ2-5; possibly TRBD2 for D (6 bases). CDR3 length: 15 residues. CDR1 and CDR2 (germline): WSHSY, SAAADI. Trimming left V 8 bases short and J 0 bases short, with 16 bases between. CDR3 loop: CASRAGRGNQETQYF. The CDR3 DNA follows: TGCGCCAGCCGGGCGGGGCGGGGAAACCAAGAGACCCAGTACTTC.

A remark on this clone: The identical CDR3 is also encoded by other nucleotide sequences in the sample. The chain links TRBV5-1 to TRBJ1-1; D uncertain. V dropped 2 bases and J dropped 0 bases, with 8 bases sitting between them. This CDR3 contains 14 residues. The germline V gene has CDR1 SGHRS and CDR2 YFSETQ. CDR3 nucleotide sequence: TGCGCCAGCAGCTTATCGGGGATGAACACTGAAGCTTTCTTT. Protein sequence: CASSLSGMNTEAFF. The variable domain in full, with the rest retrieved from reference TRBV5-1 and TRBJ1-1, is KAGVTQTPRYLIKTRGQQVTLSCSPISGHRSVSWYQQTPGQGLQFLFEYFSETQRNKGNFPGRFSGRQFSNSRSEMNVSTLELGDSALYLCASSLSGMNTEAFFGQGTRLTVV.

V is TRBV28 and J is TRBJ1-6; no clear D. The CDR3 covers 16 residues. The germline V gene encodes CDR1 MDHEN and CDR2 SYDVKM. Trimming removed 7 bases at V and 0 bases at J, with 13 bases between. CDR3 residues: CASTSLGSSYNSPLHF. The CDR3 DNA reads as TGTGCCAGCACCTCACTGGGGAGCTCCTATAATTCACCCCTCCACTTT.

The genes are TRBV19 and TRBJ1-2, with TRBD1 identical over 7 bases. There are 14 residues in the CDR3. The junction had 3 bases not matched to a gene; V was cut back by 3 bases and J by 2 bases. The germline gives CDR1 LNHDA, CDR2 SQIVND (reference sequence). The CDR3 protein is CASSIGTANYGYTF. DNA of the CDR3: TGTGCCAGTAGTATTGGGACAGCCAACTATGGCTACACCTTC.

The chain uses TRBV29-1 and TRBJ2-7; 9 bases agree with TRBD1. CDR3 length equals 14 residues. The germline V gene encodes CDR1 SQVTM and CDR2 ANQGSEA. Here the CDR3 DNA reads TGCAGAGCCCTTTCCGGGACAGGGCTCTACGAGCAGTACTTC. Protein: CRALSGTGLYEQYF.

The V and J genes are TRBV6-1 and TRBJ2-2, with unresolved D. From germline, CDR1 is MNHNS and CDR2 SASEGT. The CDR3 spans 15 residues. Trimming removed 1 base from V and 2 bases from J, with 8 bases in between. In DNA, the CDR3 is TGTGCCAGCAGTGAAGGGAGTCTCAACACCGGGGAGCTGTTTTTT. It yields the protein CASSEGSLNTGELFF.

The chain links TRBV6-5 to TRBJ2-1; 10 positions match TRBD1. The ends lost 2 bases at V and 8 bases at J; junction bases unmatched: 6. This CDR3 contains 15 residues. CDR1 MNHEY and CDR2 SVGAGI come from the germline V gene. This chain's CDR3 is CASSYGGDRGDEQFF. Written as DNA, the CDR3 is TGTGCCAGCAGTTACGGTGGGGACAGGGGCGATGAGCAGTTCTTC.

This chain links TRBV7-2 with TRBJ2-7; TRBD2 aligns across 7 bases. This CDR3 region has 14 residues. V lost 5 bases and J lost 0; bases outside the gene matches: 4. Germline-derived CDR1 and CDR2 are SGHTA and FQGNSA. Here the CDR3 DNA reads TGTGCCAGCAGCCGGGACTATAACTCCTACGAGCAGTACTTC. Protein product: CASSRDYNSYEQYF.

The chain carries TRBV18 and TRBJ1-1, with D uncertain. Germline loops: CDR1 KGHSH, CDR2 LQKENI. The CDR3 totals 15 residues. V dropped 4 bases and J dropped 1 base, with 13 bases sitting between them. CDR3 sequence reads: CASSLIELGNTEAFF. Written as DNA, the CDR3 is TGTGCCAGCTCACTAATAGAGCTAGGGAACACTGAAGCTTTCTTT. Drawing the rest from reference TRBV18 and TRBJ1-1, the complete variable domain is NAGVMQNPRHLVRRRGQEARLRCSPMKGHSHVYWYRQLPEEGLKFMVYLQKENIIDESGMPKERFSAEFPKEGPSILRIQQVVRGDSAAYFCASSLIELGNTEAFFGQGTRLTVV.

This clone was recorded once. Other DNA sequences within the sample encode an identical CDR3. This sequence joins TRBV18 and TRBJ1-1; tentatively, D is TRBD1 (5 bases). The V and J ends lost 3 bases and 1 base respectively, with 6 bases between them. The CDR3 is 13 residues long. Germline lookup yields CDR1 KGHSH and CDR2 LQKENI. Here the CDR3 reads CASSPGQNTEAFF. CDR3 coding DNA: TGTGCCAGCTCACCTGGACAGAACACTGAAGCTTTCTTT. Variable domain in full (rest from reference TRBV18 and TRBJ1-1): NAGVMQNPRHLVRRRGQEARLRCSPMKGHSHVYWYRQLPEEGLKFMVYLQKENIIDESGMPKERFSAEFPKEGPSILRIQQVVRGDSAAYFCASSPGQNTEAFFGQGTRLTVV.

A single count supports this clone. The chain employs TRBV12-5 and TRBJ1-1; D unclear. Germline CDR1 LGHNT, CDR2 FRNRAP. The V end lost 1 base, the J end lost 2 bases, and 5 bases lay between the germline ends. The CDR3 loop spans 13 amino acids. The CDR3 region has the DNA TGTGCTAGTGGTTTGGGAGTAAACACTGAAGCTTTCTTT. Protein: CASGLGVNTEAFF.

The chain recombines TRBV29-1 with TRBJ1-2; 10 bases line up with TRBD1. The CDR3 is made up of 13 amino acids. Per germline, CDR1 SQVTM and CDR2 ANQGSEA. The V and J ends lost 4 bases and 3 bases, in that order; junction bases with no gene match: 2. The CDR3 reads CSVAGTGDYGYTF. The CDR3 nucleotides are TGCAGCGTTGCCGGGACAGGGGACTATGGCTACACCTTC. The whole variable domain, remainder taken from reference TRBV29-1 and TRBJ1-2, is SAVISQKPSRDICQRGTSLTIQCQVDSQVTMMFWYRQQPGQSLTLIATANQGSEATYESGFVIDKFPISRPNLTFSTLTVSNMSPEDSSIYLCSVAGTGDYGYTFGSGTRLTVV.

This chain uses TRBV11-3 with TRBJ1-4; D unresolved. Looked up from germline, CDR1 is SGHNT and CDR2 is YENEEA. V gave up 2 bases and J gave up 4 bases, with 14 bases separating them. The CDR3 contains 16 residues. Here the CDR3 reads CASSLLEGGINEKLFF. The CDR3 nucleotides read TGTGCCAGCAGCTTATTAGAGGGCGGGATTAATGAAAAACTGTTTTTT.

This rearrangement joins TRBV7-3 to TRBJ1-1; D may be TRBD1 (6 bases). V was trimmed by 4 bases and J by 3 bases, leaving 12 bases between them. This CDR3 is built from 14 residues. CDR1 is SGHTA and CDR2 is FQGTGA in the germline V gene. The CDR3 reads CASSSTDSHTEAFF. Written as DNA, the CDR3 is TGTGCCAGCAGCTCAACGGACAGCCACACTGAAGCTTTCTTT.

The rearrangement joins TRBV30 to TRBJ2-5; D perhaps matches TRBD1 (6 bases). This CDR3 contains 12 residues. V dropped 2 bases and J dropped 5 bases, with 9 bases sitting between them. Germline loops: CDR1 GTSNPN, CDR2 SVGIG (reference sequence). Here the CDR3 DNA reads TGTGCCTGGAGTAAGGGGGTGGAGACCCAGTACTTC. It is translated as CAWSKGVETQYF.

The V call is TRBV11-2, the J call TRBJ1-3; no clear D gene. CDR3 length: 15 residues. V lost 0 bases and J 0 bases, leaving 6 bases between the germline ends. Germline assignment: CDR1 SGHAT and CDR2 FQNNGV. The CDR3 loop reads CASSLDGHSGNTIYF. CDR3 nucleotides: TGTGCCAGCAGCTTAGATGGCCACTCTGGAAACACCATATATTTT.

The rearrangement uses TRBV24-1 and TRBJ2-1, with 10 bases lining up with TRBD2. V trimming: 6 bases; J trimming: 5 bases; junction bases outside the gene matches: 3. Germline-derived CDR1 and CDR2 are KGHDR and SFDVKD. The CDR3 consists of 14 residues. DNA of the CDR3: TGTGCCACCAGTATTAGCGGGGGGAACAATGAGCAGTTCTTC. Its translation is CATSISGGNNEQFF.

The CDR3 protein is CASSVAGLAFSAYNEQFF. The CDR3 DNA reads as TGTGCCAGCAGCGTAGCTGGCCTAGCGTTTTCGGCCTACAATGAGCAGTTCTTC. V usage is TRBV9 and J usage is TRBJ2-1, with a possible D match to TRBD2 (6 bases). Between the trimmed V and J ends, which lost 0 bases and 2 bases, there was a span of 18 bases. In germline, CDR1 is SGDLS, CDR2 YYNGEE. The CDR3 consists of 18 residues.

The gene calls are TRBV27 and TRBJ1-1, with D possibly being TRBD1 (5 bases). Germline V lookup: CDR1 MNHEY, CDR2 SMNVEV (reference sequence). The CDR3 spans 16 residues. The germline V and J ends were trimmed by 5 bases and 6 bases, with 22 bases remaining between them. The CDR3 sequence: CASSQRPLGGSSEAFF. The DNA for the CDR3 is TGTGCCAGCAGTCAAAGGCCCCTCGGGGGGAGCTCTGAAGCTTTCTTT.

On this clone: The same CDR3 can be traced to other DNA sequences in this sample. The chain joins TRBV6-5 to TRBJ1-3, with D maybe TRBD1 (5 bases). From germline, CDR1 is MNHEY and CDR2 SVGAGI. Trimming left V 4 bases short and J 1 base short, with 11 bases between. The CDR3 loop spans 15 amino acids. This CDR3 reads CASSFTGGSGNTIYF. As DNA, the CDR3 is TGTGCCAGCAGTTTCACAGGAGGGTCTGGAAACACCATATATTTT.

As regards this clone: The junction departs from the called germline gene at one end, perhaps through a read error. The V and J genes are TRBV28 and TRBJ1-5; D not certain. The germline gives CDR1 MDHEN, CDR2 SYDVKM. This CDR3 has 11 amino acids. Here the CDR3 reads CASSLGRGCDF. The DNA for the CDR3 is TGTGCCAGCAGTTTGGGTAGAGGCTGCGATTTT.

Only a few counts were recorded for this clone. The rearrangement links TRBV29-1 to TRBJ1-1; D perhaps matches TRBD1 (5 bases). The germline gives CDR1 SQVTM, CDR2 ANQGSEA. Between the trimmed V and J ends, which lost 5 bases and 1 base, there was a span of 20 bases. This CDR3 comprises 16 residues. DNA for the CDR3: TGCAGCGTTTACGAGGTCGCAGGGACTAAGAACACTGAAGCTTTCTTT. Protein product: CSVYEVAGTKNTEAFF.